Each of the 8 T cell receptor beta chains below was sequenced from the same sample in a study of cytomegalovirus exposure and HLA in healthy donors. The repertoire was sequenced with immunoSEQ multiplex PCR; TCRdb's copy has only in-frame clones and lacks some. The sample lists under 65,000 clones; roughly 87% were seen once. Sequencing was carried out using PBMCs. The receptor set was obtained from a woman under 30 in good health and CMV-seropositive.

The chain recombines TRBV18 with TRBJ1-1, with unresolved D. The CDR3 runs 14 residues. Germline-derived CDR1 and CDR2 are KGHSH and LQKENI. Deletions cut 5 bases from V and 0 bases from J, with 10 bases between. The CDR3 loop is CASSTLQMNTEAFF. The DNA for the CDR3 is TGTGCCAGCTCAACTCTACAGATGAACACTGAAGCTTTCTTT.

The CDR3, as DNA: TGTGCCAGCAGCTTAGAGGGCAGCAACACCGGGGAGCTGTTTTTT. Its protein product is CASSLEGSNTGELFF. The genes are TRBV11-3 and TRBJ2-2; D gene ambiguous. The CDR3 spans 15 residues. The germline CDR1 and CDR2 sequences are SGHNT and YENEEA. V was cut by 0 bases and J by 2 bases, with 7 bases left in between.

The chain is built from TRBV19 and TRBJ1-5; D is unresolved. In germline, CDR1 is LNHDA, CDR2 SQIVND (reference sequence). This CDR3 has 17 residues. Trimming removed 1 base from V and 1 base from J, with 14 bases in between. The CDR3 here is CASSIGGRGGSNQPQHF. The CDR3 DNA sequence: TGTGCCAGTAGTATAGGGGGTCGGGGAGGCAGCAATCAGCCCCAGCATTTT.

The chain uses TRBV6-5 and TRBJ1-2; no reliable D call. Germline assignment: CDR1 MNHEY and CDR2 SVGAGI. Trimming removed 2 bases at V and 2 bases at J, with 3 bases between. This CDR3 spans 12 amino acids. As DNA, the CDR3 is TGTGCCAGCAGTTACCAAAACTATGGCTACACCTTC. Its translation is CASSYQNYGYTF.

The V call is TRBV5-1, the J call TRBJ1-6; 8 bases are a match to TRBD1. The CDR3 covers 14 residues. Germline V gene sequence: CDR1 SGHRS, CDR2 YFSETQ. The V gene end was trimmed by 0 bases and the J gene end by 9 bases; junction bases not matched to a gene: 2. The CDR3 is CASSLEQGGSPLHF. The CDR3 coding sequence is TGCGCCAGCAGCTTGGAACAGGGGGGTTCACCCCTCCACTTT. Full variable domain (rest looked up from reference TRBV5-1 and TRBJ1-6): KAGVTQTPRYLIKTRGQQVTLSCSPISGHRSVSWYQQTPGQGLQFLFEYFSETQRNKGNFPGRFSGRQFSNSRSEMNVSTLELGDSALYLCASSLEQGGSPLHFGNGTRLTVT.

The CDR3 bases are TGTGCCAGCAGAGCCTCCGGACAGGGAACCGAGCAGTACTTC. It is translated as CASRASGQGTEQYF. The gene calls are TRBV28 and TRBJ2-7; 8 bases fit TRBD1. The CDR3 extends over 14 amino acids. Germline V gives CDR1 MDHEN, CDR2 SYDVKM. Losses at the gene ends were 6 bases for V and 6 bases for J; bases not matched to a gene: 10.

The chain has TRBV27 and TRBJ1-1; 7 nucleotides line up with TRBD1. The length of the CDR3 is 14 residues. CDR1 is MNHEY and CDR2 is SMNVEV in the germline V gene (reference sequence). Trimming cost V 8 bases and J 4 bases; bases outside gene matches: 10. The CDR3 is CASLDRAQATEAFF. The DNA for the CDR3 is TGTGCCAGCCTCGACAGGGCGCAGGCCACTGAAGCTTTCTTT.

V gene TRBV4-1 combines with J gene TRBJ1-6; 7 nucleotides line up with TRBD1. The CDR3 covers 16 residues. CDR1 is MGHRA, CDR2 YSYEKL, per germline. V shed 2 bases, J shed 7 bases, and the junction held 8 bases outside the gene matches. CDR3 protein: CASSQPRTGPNSPLHF. CDR3 DNA: TGCGCCAGCAGCCAACCCCGGACAGGTCCCAATTCACCCCTCCACTTT.